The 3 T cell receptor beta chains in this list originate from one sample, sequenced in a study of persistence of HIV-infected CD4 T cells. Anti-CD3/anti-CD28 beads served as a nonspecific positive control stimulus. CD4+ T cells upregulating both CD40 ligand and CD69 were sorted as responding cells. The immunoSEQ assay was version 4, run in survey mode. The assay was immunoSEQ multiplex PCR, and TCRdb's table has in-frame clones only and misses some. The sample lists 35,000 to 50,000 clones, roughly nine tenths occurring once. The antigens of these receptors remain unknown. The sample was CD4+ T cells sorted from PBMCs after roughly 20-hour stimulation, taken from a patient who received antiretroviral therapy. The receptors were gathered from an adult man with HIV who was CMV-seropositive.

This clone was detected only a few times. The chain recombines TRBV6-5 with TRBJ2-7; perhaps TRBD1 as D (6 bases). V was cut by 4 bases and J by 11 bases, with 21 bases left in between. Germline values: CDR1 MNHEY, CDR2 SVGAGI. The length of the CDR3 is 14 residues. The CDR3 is CASSSQGPRLKEYF. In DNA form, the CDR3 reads TGTGCCAGCAGTTCGCAGGGGCCCCGATTAAAAGAGTACTTC.

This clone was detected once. The CDR3 reads CASSFALAGKPGELFF. The CDR3 DNA follows: TGTGCCAGCAGTTTTGCGCTGGCAGGAAAGCCCGGGGAGCTGTTTTTT. V is TRBV27 and J is TRBJ2-2; D unresolved. V lost 3 bases and J 6 bases, leaving 17 bases between the germline ends. The CDR3 spans 16 residues. Germline V lookup: CDR1 MNHEY, CDR2 SMNVEV (reference sequence).

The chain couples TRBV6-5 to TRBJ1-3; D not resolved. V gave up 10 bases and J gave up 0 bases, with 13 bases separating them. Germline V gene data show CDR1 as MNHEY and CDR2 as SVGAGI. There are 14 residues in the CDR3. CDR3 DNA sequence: TGTGCCACTCGCGACATATCCTCTGGAAACACCATATATTTT. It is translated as CATRDISSGNTIYF.